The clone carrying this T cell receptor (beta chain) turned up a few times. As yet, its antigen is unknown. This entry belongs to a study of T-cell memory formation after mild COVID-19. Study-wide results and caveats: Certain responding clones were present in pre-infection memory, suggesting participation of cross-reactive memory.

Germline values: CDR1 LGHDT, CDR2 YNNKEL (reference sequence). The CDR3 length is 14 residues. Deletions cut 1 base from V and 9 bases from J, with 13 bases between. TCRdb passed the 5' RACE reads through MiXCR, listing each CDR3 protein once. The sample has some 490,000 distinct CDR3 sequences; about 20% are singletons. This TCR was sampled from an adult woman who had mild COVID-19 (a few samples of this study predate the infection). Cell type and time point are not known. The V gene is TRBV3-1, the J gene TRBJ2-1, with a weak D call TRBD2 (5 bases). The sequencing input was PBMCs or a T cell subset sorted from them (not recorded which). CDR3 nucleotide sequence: TGTGCCAGCAGCCAAGTCTTTGGGAGAGGTGAGCAGTTCTTC. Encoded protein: CASSQVFGRGEQFF.